Below, 27 T cell receptor beta chains from the same sample are listed, as sequenced in a study of molecular identifiers for immune sequencing clone quantification. TCRdb reanalysed the PCR reads using MiXCR and keeps one entry per CDR3 protein. The sample holds some 65,000 distinct CDR3 sequences, 15% to 20% seen once. The sample consisted of naive CD8+ T cells from blood, with Jurkat cell RNA spiked in. Subset defined: FACS-sorted CD8+CD4-CCR7+CD45RA+ naive T cells. The source is a human donor in good health. Some libraries in this study had Jurkat cell RNA spiked in.

This clonotype came up many times. The genes are TRBV18 and TRBJ1-1, with no clear D. The CDR3 contains 15 residues. V lost 2 bases, J lost 0 bases, and 10 bases lay in between. Germline CDR1 reads KGHSH; CDR2 reads LQKENI. Here the CDR3 reads CASSPGSRMNTEAFF. The CDR3 coding sequence is TGTGCCAGCTCACCAGGGTCCCGGATGAACACTGAAGCTTTCTTT.

A few counts support this clonotype. The chain links TRBV29-1 to TRBJ2-1, with TRBD2 matching 7 bases. Unmatched junction bases numbered 7, after V lost 4 bases and J lost 1 base. Looked up from germline, CDR1 is SQVTM and CDR2 is ANQGSEA. The CDR3 covers 15 residues. The CDR3 protein is CSVVSREWSYNEQFF. The CDR3 bases are TGCAGCGTTGTATCGCGGGAGTGGTCCTACAATGAGCAGTTCTTC.

J is TRBJ2-1 and V is TRBV20-1; 7 bases are shared with TRBD2. Germline V gene sequence: CDR1 DFQATT, CDR2 SNEGSKA (reference sequence). V lost 0 bases to trimming and J lost 5 bases; unmatched junction nucleotides: 7. This CDR3 comprises 15 residues. CDR3 nucleotide sequence: TGCAGTGCTAGAGATCGGCGGGAGCGCAACAATGAGCAGTTCTTC. It specifies CSARDRRERNNEQFF.

This clonotype was picked up many times. The chain combines TRBV3-1 with TRBJ2-1, with TRBD2 identical over 8 bases. The length of the CDR3 is 17 residues. Trimming cost V 5 bases and J 8 bases; bases outside gene matches: 17. In germline, CDR1 is LGHDT, CDR2 YNNKEL (reference sequence). In DNA, the CDR3 is TGTGCCAGCAGCGCCACTCCCTCGGGACTAGTAGACGATGAGCAGTTCTTC. Residues: CASSATPSGLVDDEQFF.

This clonotype was recorded many times. CDR3 in DNA: TGTGCCAGCAAGGGGTCCCGGGGAGGTGGAATCAATCAGCCCCAGCATTTT. Translated: CASKGSRGGGINQPQHF. The rearrangement joins TRBV2 to TRBJ1-5; a weak D match, TRBD1 (5 bases). Germline V gene data show CDR1 as SNHLY and CDR2 as FYNNEI. This CDR3 is built from 17 residues. The V end lost 7 bases, the J end lost 3 bases, and 22 bases lay between the germline ends. The whole variable domain, remainder taken from reference TRBV2 and TRBJ1-5, is EPEVTQTPSHQVTQMGQEVILRCVPISNHLYFYWYRQILGQKVEFLVSFYNNEISEKSEIFDDQFSVERPDGSNFTLKIRSTKLEDSAMYFCASKGSRGGGINQPQHFGDGTRLSIL.

Remarks on this clonotype: The junction and the germline gene differ at one end; a read error may be behind it. V usage is TRBV27 and J usage is TRBJ2-7; unclear D gene. This CDR3 contains 13 residues. CDR1 and CDR2 (germline): MNHEY, SMNVEV (reference sequence). The CDR3 loop reads CASSLARSCERYF. The CDR3 DNA reads TGTGCCAGCAGTCTTGCCCGGTCCTGCGAGCGGTACTTC.

This clonotype showed up many times. The chain carries TRBV30 and TRBJ1-1; D is perhaps TRBD1 (6 bases). The CDR3 contains 13 residues. CDR1 and CDR2 from the germline V gene are GTSNPN and SVGIG (reference sequence). The V end lost 5 bases, the J end lost 6 bases, and 16 bases lay between the germline ends. This CDR3 is CAWGLGAHPEAFF. The CDR3, as DNA: TGTGCCTGGGGGCTGGGGGCCCACCCTGAAGCTTTCTTT.

This clonotype was picked up many times. The chain combines TRBV4-1 with TRBJ1-1; D gene ambiguous. Trimming cost V 1 base and J 8 bases, with 11 bases left between them. Germline V CDR1 and CDR2: MGHRA, YSYEKL. There are 13 residues in the CDR3. As DNA, the CDR3 is TGCGCCAGCAGCCAAGTCGGCCCCAACGAAGCTTTCTTT. Translated, it gives CASSQVGPNEAFF.

This clonotype has at least ten counts. This rearrangement joins TRBV6-1 to TRBJ1-4; 11 bases line up with TRBD1. CDR1 is MNHNS and CDR2 is SASEGT in the germline V gene. The CDR3 is 18 residues long. With 2 bases clipped from V and 6 bases from J, the junction kept 11 bases outside the gene matches. The CDR3 spells CASSERPYGGQGDEKLFF. The DNA for the CDR3 is TGTGCCAGCAGTGAAAGGCCATACGGGGGACAGGGGGATGAAAAACTGTTTTTT.

On this clonotype itself: A read error is possible here, since a much larger clone lies one base away. The CDR3 end shows no conserved phenylalanine or tryptophan, and so a read error is likely. The chain recombines TRBV11-2 with TRBJ2-5, with 8 positions matching TRBD2. Germline CDR1 reads SGHAT; CDR2 reads FQNNGV. The CDR3 extends over 16 amino acids. V lost 7 bases, J lost 2 bases, and 12 bases stayed unmatched. CDR3 residues: CASTGRERQNQETQYL. In DNA, the CDR3 is TGTGCCAGCACCGGGAGGGAGCGGCAGAATCAAGAGACCCAGTACCTC.

The chain employs TRBV28 and TRBJ2-2; D not resolved. This CDR3 spans 16 amino acids. In germline, CDR1 is MDHEN, CDR2 SYDVKM. Trimming cost V 4 bases and J 1 base, with 13 bases left between them. For the CDR3, the DNA is TGTGCCAGCAGTTACGCAGCGAGCAGGAACACCGGGGAGCTGTTTTTT. This gives the protein CASSYAASRNTGELFF.

A word on this clonotype: This may arise from a read error, as a much more abundant clone is one base away. This chain connects TRBV6-2 or TRBV6-3 to TRBJ2-1; D is undetermined. The length of the CDR3 is 15 residues. Deletions cut 8 bases from V and 5 bases from J, with 19 bases between. CDR1 and CDR2 from the germline V gene are MNHEY and SVGEGT. CDR3 protein: CASAPGIQSHNEQFF. DNA of the CDR3: TGTGCCAGCGCCCCAGGTATTCAGTCCCACAATGAGCAGTTCTTC.

This clonotype was seen at least ten times. CDR3 amino acids: CASSLGLAVAYEQYF. DNA of the CDR3: TGTGCCAGCAGCCTGGGACTAGCTGTAGCCTACGAGCAGTACTTC. This chain connects TRBV4-2 to TRBJ2-7, with 9 bases aligning to TRBD2. CDR1 and CDR2 (germline): LGHNA, YNFKEQ. The J segment lost 2 bases and the V segment lost 4 bases, leaving 6 bases of the junction unmatched. There are 15 residues in the CDR3.

This clonotype was picked up a small number of times. V and J are TRBV28 and TRBJ2-7; 7 nucleotides agree with TRBD2. The V segment lost 3 bases and the J segment 2 bases; nucleotides outside the gene matches: 10. CDR1 is MDHEN and CDR2 is SYDVKM in the germline V gene. CDR3 length: 16 amino acids. CDR3 in amino acids: CASSLLSGGPTYEQYF. The DNA of the CDR3 is TGTGCCAGCAGTTTGCTATCGGGGGGACCAACCTACGAGCAGTACTTC.

This clonotype appeared many times. The V and J genes are TRBV28 and TRBJ2-7; 11 bases map to TRBD2. V shed 7 bases and J 2 bases; nucleotides not matched to a gene: 7. CDR3 length equals 15 residues. Germline V gene data show CDR1 as MDHEN and CDR2 as SYDVKM. CDR3 protein: CASKALAGGPYEQYF. In DNA form, the CDR3 reads TGTGCCAGCAAAGCCTTAGCGGGAGGGCCCTACGAGCAGTACTTC.

This chain joins TRBV11-3 and TRBJ1-1; D may be TRBD1 (5 bases). Germline V gene sequence: CDR1 SGHNT, CDR2 YENEEA. The CDR3 consists of 11 residues. The ends were cut back, 5 bases at V and 6 bases at J, with 7 bases in the middle. CDR3 residues: CASSKGPEAFF. Written as DNA, the CDR3 is TGTGCCAGCAGCAAGGGACCTGAAGCTTTCTTT.

This clonotype has a count of ten or more. This rearrangement joins TRBV18 to TRBJ2-4; D is possibly TRBD2 (5 bases). The V end lost 2 bases, the J end lost 8 bases, and 16 bases lay between the germline ends. The V gene's germline CDR1 is KGHSH and CDR2 LQKENI. The CDR3 loop spans 15 amino acids. The CDR3 region is CASSPEAQDSHIQYF. The CDR3 nucleotides read TGTGCCAGCTCACCAGAAGCGCAGGACTCTCACATTCAGTACTTC.

With respect to this clonotype: A read error may account for a junction end that differs from germline. The V gene is TRBV27, the J gene TRBJ1-4; D not resolved. The CDR3 sequence is 13 residues long. The germline V gene has CDR1 MNHEY and CDR2 SMNVEV (reference sequence). The CDR3 spells CASSLLLNGKLFF. CDR3 DNA: TGTGCCAGCAGTTTACTGCTTAATGGAAAACTGTTTTTT.

This chain connects TRBV6-5 to TRBJ2-7, with a possible D match to TRBD2 (6 bases). The CDR3 is made up of 15 amino acids. The V gene lost 2 bases and the J gene lost 4 bases, with 15 bases spanning the gap. The germline gives CDR1 MNHEY, CDR2 SVGAGI. The CDR3 protein is CASSYAGGVWYEQYF. The CDR3 nucleotides read TGTGCCAGCAGTTACGCTGGAGGGGTCTGGTACGAGCAGTACTTC.

This clonotype was recorded at least ten times. V and J are TRBV10-1 and TRBJ2-3, with TRBD2 matching 14 bases. The junction had 13 bases not matched to a gene; V was cut back by 3 bases and J by 2 bases. There are 20 residues in the CDR3. Germline V lookup: CDR1 WNHNN, CDR2 SYGVQD (reference sequence). The CDR3 sequence is CASSEWKLGLAGGLTDTQYF. CDR3 nucleotides: TGCGCCAGCAGTGAATGGAAACTCGGACTAGCGGGAGGCCTCACAGATACGCAGTATTTT.

At least ten counts were recorded for this clonotype. The genes are TRBV28 and TRBJ2-7; no reliable D call. V lost 5 bases, J lost 0 bases, and 8 bases lay in between. This CDR3 is built from 13 residues. The germline gives CDR1 MDHEN, CDR2 SYDVKM. The CDR3 nucleotides are TGTGCCAGCAGTCCGGGTCGCTCCTACGAGCAGTACTTC. Its protein is CASSPGRSYEQYF.

V gene TRBV27 combines with J gene TRBJ2-7, with D hard to call. V lost 3 bases and J 4 bases, leaving 19 bases between the germline ends. In germline, CDR1 is MNHEY, CDR2 SMNVEV (reference sequence). The CDR3 is 16 residues long. CDR3 bases: TGTGCCAGCAGTTTTCAACCGGCTAATCAACCTTACGAGCAGTACTTC. Translation gives CASSFQPANQPYEQYF.

This clonotype was seen at least ten times. The chain is built from TRBV7-9 and TRBJ1-1; D is ambiguous. Trimming shortened V by 0 bases and J by 1 base, and 15 bases separated the two germline ends. CDR1 and CDR2 (germline): SEHNR, FQNEAQ (reference sequence). The CDR3 covers 17 residues. The CDR3 DNA reads TGTGCCAGCAGCTTAGCGGACTGGGTAGGCCGGAACACTGAAGCTTTCTTT. Residues: CASSLADWVGRNTEAFF.

This clonotype appeared many times. The rearrangement uses TRBV4-1 and TRBJ2-1; TRBD2 matches 15 bases. CDR1 and CDR2 from the germline V gene are MGHRA and YSYEKL. There are 17 residues in the CDR3. With 0 bases clipped from V and 7 bases from J, the junction kept 4 bases outside the gene matches. In DNA form, the CDR3 reads TGCGCCAGCAGCCAAGACGGGACTAGCGGGAGGTTGAATGAGCAGTTCTTC. Amino acid sequence: CASSQDGTSGRLNEQFF.

The CDR3 nucleotides are TGTGCCAGCAGACCCCAACCAGCGGGAGGTAGGACAGATACGCAGTATTTT. It translates to CASRPQPAGGRTDTQYF. The rearrangement joins TRBV12-3 or TRBV12-4 to TRBJ2-3; 9 bases are shared with TRBD2. Trimming cost V 6 bases and J 3 bases; bases outside gene matches: 13. The CDR3 consists of 17 residues.

At least ten counts were recorded for this clonotype. The chain links TRBV20-1 to TRBJ2-1; 7 bases line up with TRBD2. This CDR3 has 11 residues. V gave up 0 bases and J gave up 16 bases; unmatched junction bases: 6. Germline CDR1 DFQATT, CDR2 SNEGSKA (reference sequence). In nucleotides, the CDR3 is TGCAGTGCTAGAGACTGGGACTACCTATTCTTC. It encodes CSARDWDYLFF.

As concerns this clonotype: Since the CDR3 does not end with the conserved phenylalanine or tryptophan, this likely comes from a read error. In DNA, the CDR3 is TGTGCCAGCAGCTGGAGCTCTGGGGCCAACGTCCTGACTCTC. Translating it yields CASSWSSGANVLTL. The genes are TRBV7-6 and TRBJ2-6, with D unclear. This CDR3 is built from 14 residues. Deletions cut 4 bases from V and 0 bases from J, with 4 bases between. CDR1 is SGHVS and CDR2 is FNYEAQ in the germline V gene.